Listed here is a single TCR beta chain. Clones were sequenced by immunoSEQ multiplex PCR, and TCRdb holds only the in-frame ones, with some missing. The table records tens of thousands of clones, more than 80% of them present only once. This sample is drawn from a study of PD-L1 blockade in urothelial cancer. As for the study in general: Patients took up atezolizumab in the mid-2010s at 1,200 mg intravenously every 3 weeks. Blood analysis took place 3 weeks (second dose) and 6 weeks after treatment start. A median roughly 150,000 T cells were found in blood samples.

Time point reported: pretreatment peripheral blood. The diagnosis in patients was locally advanced or metastatic urothelial carcinoma. This CDR3 is 15 amino acids long. V lost 1 base, J lost 7 bases, and 14 bases lay in between. Germline CDR1 and CDR2: SGHTA and FQGNSA. The sample consisted of PBMCs, taken around atezolizumab (anti-PD-L1) treatment. This chain links TRBV7-2 with TRBJ1-5; possibly TRBD1 for D (6 bases). The source is a man between 65 and 85 years old with urothelial cancer. The CDR3 DNA reads TGTGCCAGCAGCTTAGGTGGGGGGGCTCGGCAGCCCCAGCATTTT. This sequence encodes CASSLGGGARQPQHF.